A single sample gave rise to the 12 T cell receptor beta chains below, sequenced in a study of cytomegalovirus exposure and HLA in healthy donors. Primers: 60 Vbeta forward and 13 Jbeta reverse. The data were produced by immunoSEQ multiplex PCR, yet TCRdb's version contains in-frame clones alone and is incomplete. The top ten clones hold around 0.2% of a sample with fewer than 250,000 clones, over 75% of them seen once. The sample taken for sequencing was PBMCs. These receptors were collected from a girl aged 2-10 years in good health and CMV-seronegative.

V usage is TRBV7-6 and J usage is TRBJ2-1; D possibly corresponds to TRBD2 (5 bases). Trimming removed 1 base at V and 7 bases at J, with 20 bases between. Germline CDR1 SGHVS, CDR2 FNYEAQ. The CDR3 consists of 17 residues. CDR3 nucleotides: TGTGCCAGCAGCTTAGTTTTGGCGGGCTCCGGAGTTAATGAGCAGTTCTTC. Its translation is CASSLVLAGSGVNEQFF.

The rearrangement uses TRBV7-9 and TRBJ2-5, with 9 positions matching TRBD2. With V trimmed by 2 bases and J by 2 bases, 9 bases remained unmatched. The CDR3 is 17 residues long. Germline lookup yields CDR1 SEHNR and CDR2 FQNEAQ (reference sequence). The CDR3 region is CASSLPQRGALQETQYF. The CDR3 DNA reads TGTGCCAGCAGCTTACCCCAGCGGGGGGCCCTTCAAGAGACCCAGTACTTC.

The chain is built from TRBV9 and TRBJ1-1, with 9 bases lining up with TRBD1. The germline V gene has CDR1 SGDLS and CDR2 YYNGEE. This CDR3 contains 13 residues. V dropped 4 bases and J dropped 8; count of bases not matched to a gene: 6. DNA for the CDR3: TGTGCCAGCAGCCTCGGGACAGGGACCGAAGCTTTCTTT. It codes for CASSLGTGTEAFF. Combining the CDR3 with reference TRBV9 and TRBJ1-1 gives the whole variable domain DSGVTQTPKHLITATGQRVTLRCSPRSGDLSVYWYQQSLDQGLQFLIQYYNGEERAKGNILERFSAQQFPDLHSELNLSSLELGDSALYFCASSLGTGTEAFFGQGTRLTVV.

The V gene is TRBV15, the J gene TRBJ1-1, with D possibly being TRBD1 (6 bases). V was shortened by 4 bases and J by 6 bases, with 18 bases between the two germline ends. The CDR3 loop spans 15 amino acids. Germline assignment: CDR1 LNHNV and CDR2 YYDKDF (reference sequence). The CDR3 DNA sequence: TGTGCCACCAGCACCGATATTACAGGGTACCCTGAAGCTTTCTTT. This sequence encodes CATSTDITGYPEAFF.

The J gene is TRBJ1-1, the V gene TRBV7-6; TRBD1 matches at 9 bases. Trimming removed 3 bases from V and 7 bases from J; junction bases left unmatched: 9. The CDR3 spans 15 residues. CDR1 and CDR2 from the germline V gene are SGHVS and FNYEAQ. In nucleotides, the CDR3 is TGTGCCAGCAGCTTCCGGACAGGGGTGACGATTGAAGCTTTCTTT. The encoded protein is CASSFRTGVTIEAFF.

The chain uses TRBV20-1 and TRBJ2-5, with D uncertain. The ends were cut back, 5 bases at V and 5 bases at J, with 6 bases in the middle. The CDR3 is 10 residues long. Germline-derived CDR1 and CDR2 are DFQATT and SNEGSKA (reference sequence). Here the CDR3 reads CSAEKETQYF. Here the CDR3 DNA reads TGCAGTGCTGAGAAGGAGACCCAGTACTTC.

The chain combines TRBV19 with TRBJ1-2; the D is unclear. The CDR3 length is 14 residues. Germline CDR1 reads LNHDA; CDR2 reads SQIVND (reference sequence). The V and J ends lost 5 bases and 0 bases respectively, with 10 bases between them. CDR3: CASSALEANYGYTF. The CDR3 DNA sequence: TGTGCCAGTAGTGCCCTAGAAGCTAACTATGGCTACACCTTC.

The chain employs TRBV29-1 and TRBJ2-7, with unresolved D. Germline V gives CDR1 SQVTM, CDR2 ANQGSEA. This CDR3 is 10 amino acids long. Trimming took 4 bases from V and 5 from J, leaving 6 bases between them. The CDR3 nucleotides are TGCAGCGTTGCTACTGACGAGCAGTACTTC. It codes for CSVATDEQYF.

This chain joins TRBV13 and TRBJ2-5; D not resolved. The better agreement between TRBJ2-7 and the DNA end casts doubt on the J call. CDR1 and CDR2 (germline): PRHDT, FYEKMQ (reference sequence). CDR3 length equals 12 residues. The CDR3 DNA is TGTGCCAGCAGCCTGACTTTCTACGAGCAGTACTTC. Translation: CASSLTFYEQYF.

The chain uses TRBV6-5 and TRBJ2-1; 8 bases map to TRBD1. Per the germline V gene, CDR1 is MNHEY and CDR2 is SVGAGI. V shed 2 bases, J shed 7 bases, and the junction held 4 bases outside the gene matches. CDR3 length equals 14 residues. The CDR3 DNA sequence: TGTGCCAGCAGTTACCGGGACAGGAGTAATGAGCAGTTCTTC. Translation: CASSYRDRSNEQFF.

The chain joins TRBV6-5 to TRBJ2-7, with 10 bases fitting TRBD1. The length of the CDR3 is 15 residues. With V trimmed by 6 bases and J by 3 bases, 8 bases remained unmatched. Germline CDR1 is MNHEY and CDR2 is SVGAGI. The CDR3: CASRKDRGRNYEQYF. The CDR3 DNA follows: TGTGCCAGCAGGAAAGACAGGGGGCGAAACTACGAGCAGTACTTC.

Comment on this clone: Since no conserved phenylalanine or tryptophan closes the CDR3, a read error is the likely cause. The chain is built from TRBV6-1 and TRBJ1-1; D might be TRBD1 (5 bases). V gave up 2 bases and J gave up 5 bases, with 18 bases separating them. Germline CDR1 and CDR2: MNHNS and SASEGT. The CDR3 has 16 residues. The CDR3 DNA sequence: TGTGCCAGCAGTGAATCGGCAGGGTATGCGGTTACTGAAGCTTTCTCT. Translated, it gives CASSESAGYAVTEAFS.